This TCR beta chain was observed in a study of human T cells and chemical hapten exposure (dated by TCRdb to 2020 to 2023). As for the study more broadly: For sensitization, 2% DPC in acetone was applied to a 2 cm by 2 cm area of upper inner arm skin. Blood for TCR sequencing was provided by twenty-nine alopecia patients at one to four time points (pre-sensitization, 2, 6 and 24 weeks). Blood was sampled from patients pre-sensitization (week 0) and at 2, 6 and about 24 weeks after DPC sensitization. Throughout the approximately 22-week study period, patients were also given weekly therapeutic DPC doses on the scalp. Libraries were combined into a pool for sequencing, and differences in TCR yield between samples came mainly from small differences in library volumes within the pool. This study followed changes in the peripheral blood TCR repertoire in vivo during primary and secondary sensitization of alopecia patients to the hapten diphenylcyclopropenone (DPC). Patch tests used Finn chambers with 0.01% DPC on the upper back, scored after 6 days by International Contact Dermatitis Research Group standards. Alopecia areata with under or over 50% scalp involvement, alopecia totalis and alopecia universalis were represented in the patient cohort, which was mostly female. The paper's findings and limits, for the study overall: DPC sensitization did not change the number of TCRs with a frequency above 1 in 1000, and there was no evidence of changes in global repertoire structure. Repeated subsampling changed both the strength of the expansion versus patch-test correlation and the threshold at which the correlation became significant. The number of PT1 expanded TCRs positively correlated with patch test score, significant at thresholds 8, 16 and 32 but not 4. Compared with pre-sensitization or healthy control sets, expanded TCRs formed significantly more large CDR3 similarity clusters, which is consistent with antigen-driven responses. Because all patients had alopecia, a presumed autoimmune disease, the immune response of the patients might differ from that of healthy individuals.

In this sample, this clonotype turned up a few times. The target of this receptor is not known. Within one base of it there is no much larger clone, and no base qualities were kept. Clipping removes 3 bases from V and 9 bases from J, with 12 as the unmatched junction base count. The CDR3 runs 15 amino acids, cysteine and phenylalanine included. CDR3 DNA is the only sequence kept; it has 45 bases, read in frame from the first base. CDR1 and CDR2 were assigned from the germline V gene as KGHSH and LQKENI. The sample's time point, from its label and the paper: patch test 1, 2 weeks after DPC sensitization. The sample's treatment or condition label, in plain terms: therapeutic diphenylcyclopropenone sensitization with weekly scalp DPC. At every patch-test visit, the blood draw took place before the patch test was put on. Patients were eligible if aged 18 to 70, diagnosed with alopecia and judged suitable for DPC therapy, and pregnant patients were excluded. Total RNA was isolated from unfractionated whole blood collected in Tempus Blood RNA tubes.

The library was produced with RACE. TCRdb lists the instrument as NextSeq 500. During library preparation, unique molecular identifiers were attached to individual cDNA molecules so that TCRs could be counted quantitatively and reproducibly. Each blood RNA sample was used to sequence both TCR alpha and TCR beta chains. For the original study's pipeline: A median of around 100,000 TCRs per sample was observed, with a range of about 23,224 to 690,600. The Decombinator software suite was used to annotate V, J and CDR3 in the TCR reads. For the PS versus PT1 abundance plots, all samples were subsampled to the same number of TCRs (28,000). Expanded TCRs were defined as absent before sensitization and observed at least eight times at the 2-week time point. TCRdb applied fastp at Q25 and MiXCR to the public reads, then kept only in-frame beta chains. Entries that share a CDR3 protein sequence are merged under the most common genes and DNA. The V and J calls were not made by the authors but by TCRdb's processing. Counted in this sample were under 150,000 distinct CDR3 sequences; 9.5% to 13% of them appeared once. The ten most abundant clones make up approximately 1.4% of the sample.

The sequence links TRBV18 to TRBJ1-1, with 8 middle bases fitting TRBD1. The clonotype comes from a woman aged 45-65 years with alopecia areata. Some clones in this sample may be carry-over from other donors' samples. The material sequenced was whole blood, taken in connection with sensitization to the hapten diphenylcyclopropenone (DPC). The CDR3 loop reads CASSPNIQGEIKAFF. The DNA reads as follows: TGTGCCAGCTCACCGAACATACAGGGGGAAATTAAAGCTTTCTTT.